This T cell receptor (beta chain) was recovered during a study of blood T cell repertoires in COVID-19. Turning to the study itself: There were acute and convalescent COVID-19 samples, and they came from the United States, Italy and Spain. T cells, B-cell-depleted T cells, or PBMCs provided the cDNA or gDNA that served as material.

Germline loops: CDR1 SGHTA, CDR2 FQGNSA. The CDR3 extends over 14 amino acids. Trimming took 3 bases from V and 5 from J, leaving 12 bases between them. Source study methods: Amplification of reference gene primers was used by the study to estimate nucleated cell counts. Sequencing was performed with immunoSEQ multiplex PCR; in TCRdb, only in-frame clones are kept and a portion is missing. From that table come the V and J calls and clone size; the DNA was used to work out D and trimming. The sample holds 100,000 to 150,000 clones; 85% are singletons and the top ten take around 6.3%. The chain links TRBV7-2 to TRBJ2-3; D is perhaps TRBD1 (6 bases). The specimen sequenced was peripheral blood. This sequence originates from a man older than 75 with active or convalescent COVID-19. The CDR3 sequence is CASSLAGAKDTQYF. The CDR3 DNA reads as TGTGCCAGCAGCTTGGCAGGGGCGAAAGATACGCAGTATTTT.